This T cell receptor (beta chain) was recorded in a study of spatial heterogeneity in lung cancer. Background on the study: There were, on average, more than ten raw-read appearances for each unique TCR and UMI combination.

CDR3 size: 14 residues. Per the germline V gene, CDR1 is MNHEY and CDR2 is SVGEGT. V shed 5 bases, J shed 4 bases, and the junction held 5 bases outside the gene matches. As for this clonotype: Its target is not known.

Points from the study as a whole: Ubiquitous expanded tumor TCRs were seen in blood more at resection than at follow-up.

TCRdb used MiXCR to reprocess the 5' RACE reads, holding one entry per CDR3 protein. Here the sample spans 23,000 or so distinct CDR3 sequences, around 7% being singletons. Time point denoted: sample taken at primary tumor resection. Samples were obtained from 65 to 80 donors, all untreated early-stage non-small cell lung cancer patients. Whole RNA was taken from tumor, nontumor lung or frozen PBMC; it was then sequenced unsorted. The material was PBMCs, obtained at surgery. The receptor was isolated from a male donor with early-stage non-small cell lung cancer. The V call is TRBV6-2 or TRBV6-3, the J call TRBJ2-7; TRBD1 agrees at 10 bases. The chain's CDR3 is CASSTGTGVYEQYF. CDR3 DNA sequence: TGTGCCAGCAGTACCGGGACAGGGGTTTACGAGCAGTACTTC.